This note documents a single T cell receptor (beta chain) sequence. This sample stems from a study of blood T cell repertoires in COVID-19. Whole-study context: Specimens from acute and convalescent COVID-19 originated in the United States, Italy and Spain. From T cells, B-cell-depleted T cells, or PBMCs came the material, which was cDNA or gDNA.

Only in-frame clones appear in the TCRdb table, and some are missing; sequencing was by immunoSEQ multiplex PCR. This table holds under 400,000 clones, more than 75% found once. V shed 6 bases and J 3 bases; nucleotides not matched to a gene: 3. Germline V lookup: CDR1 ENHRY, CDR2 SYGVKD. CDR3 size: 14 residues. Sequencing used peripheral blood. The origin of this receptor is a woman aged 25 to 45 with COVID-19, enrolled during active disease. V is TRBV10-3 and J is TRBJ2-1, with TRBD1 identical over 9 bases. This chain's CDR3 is CAIRLTGGYNEQFF. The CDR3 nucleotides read TGTGCCATCAGATTGACAGGGGGCTACAATGAGCAGTTCTTC.